This TCR beta chain was sequenced during a study of blood T cells in healthy people across ages. This CDR3 has 16 amino acids. The germline V gene encodes CDR1 DFQATT and CDR2 SNEGSKA (reference sequence). Next came a second PCR, run for about 7 to 12 cycles, which used a sample-barcoded 5' primer along with a J-beta primer mix. TCRdb called the 5' RACE reads again in MiXCR, with one record for every CDR3 protein. The sample contains approximately 800,000 distinct CDR3 sequences, less than 70% of which appear only once. Sequenced: blood. V gene TRBV20-1 combines with J gene TRBJ2-5; 12 bases agree with TRBD2. Gene TRBJ2-7 matches the end of the DNA better, so the J call may be wrong. The sequence was collected from an older man in good health. CDR3 coding DNA: TGCAGTGCTAGACCTAGCGGGAGGGCCGCCCATCACGAGCAGTACTTC. It translates to CSARPSGRAAHHEQYF.